This T cell receptor beta chain stems from a study of cytotoxic CD8 clonotypes in ibrutinib-treated CLL. About the research overall: There were around twelve relapsed/refractory patients and some 15 treatment-naive patients, and 17 were IGHV unmutated. Study-wide points: Patients had baseline clonality above age-matched healthy donors, and this clonality moved with circulating CD8+ T-cell counts. Clonality increased with ibrutinib response but returned toward baseline at progression.

Some clones are missing from TCRdb's copy, which holds only in-frame ones; the method was immunoSEQ multiplex PCR. Seen here are under 300,000 clones, under 80% observed once, and the top ten hold about 16%. This CDR3 has 13 amino acids. Deletions cut 3 bases from V and 3 bases from J, with 6 bases between. Germline V gene lookup returns CDR1 MNHEY and CDR2 SMNVEV (reference sequence). Library input was roughly 1.8 micrograms of DNA from cryopreserved PBMCs. This clone was seen once. Its specificity is unknown. The chain combines TRBV27 with TRBJ1-5; D not certain. The sequence derives from a human donor with chronic lymphocytic leukemia. The sample in question was PBMCs, obtained after 24 months of ibrutinib treatment. CDR3 amino acids: CASSFSYNQPQHF. The CDR3 coding sequence is TGTGCCAGCAGTTTTAGTTACAATCAGCCCCAGCATTTT.